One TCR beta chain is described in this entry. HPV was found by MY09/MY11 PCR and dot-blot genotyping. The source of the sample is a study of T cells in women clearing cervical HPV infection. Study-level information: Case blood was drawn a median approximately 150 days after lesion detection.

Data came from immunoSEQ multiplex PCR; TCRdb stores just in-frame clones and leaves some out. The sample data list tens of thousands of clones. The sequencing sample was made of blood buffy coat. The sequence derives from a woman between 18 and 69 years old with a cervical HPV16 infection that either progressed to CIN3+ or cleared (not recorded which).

The CDR3 sequence: CSARSQAGQNYGYTF. The CDR3 DNA, read in part, is TGCAGTGCTAGATCCCAGGCGGGGCAGAACTATGGC. The J gene is TRBJ1-2, the V gene TRBV20-1; D may be TRBD1 (5 bases). The CDR3 extends 3 residues past the end of the read, so its final part is completed from the germline J gene. Germline values: CDR1 DFQATT, CDR2 SNEGSKA (reference sequence). Trimming pared 2 bases from V and 2 bases from J, leaving 15 bases between. The length of the CDR3 is 15 residues.